This T cell receptor (beta chain) was observed in a study of cytomegalovirus exposure and HLA in healthy donors. General observations from the study: In most subjects, TCR beta sequences reportedly gave accurate predictions of HLA-A and HLA-B alleles.

PCR used 60 Vbeta primers and 13 Jbeta primers. TCRdb keeps only in-frame clones here, not all; method: immunoSEQ multiplex PCR. This table holds around 140,000 clones, approximately 9% found once. This clone was detected only a few times. Antigen specificity is unknown. The CDR3 runs 13 residues. The V gene's germline CDR1 is MGHDK and CDR2 SYGVNS. V was cut by 4 bases and J by 1 base, with 7 bases left in between. Source material: PBMCs. This receptor was obtained from a woman between 35 and 50 years old in good health and CMV-seropositive. This chain uses TRBV25-1 with TRBJ1-1; D is ambiguous. CDR3 region: CASSVPGNTEAFF. DNA for the CDR3: TGTGCCAGCAGTGTCCCCGGGAACACTGAAGCTTTCTTT.